This section outlines one T cell receptor beta chain sequence together with its context. Its recognized antigen is unknown. Per-base qualities were not stored, and no clone one base away is much larger. TCRbeta CDR3 regions were amplified from genomic DNA by means of the immunoSEQ Assay, a bias-controlled multiplex PCR. As for how the authors treated the data: Nucleated cell counts per sample were estimated from amplification of reference gene primers within the assay. Sequence reads were collapsed and filtered to measure the absolute abundance of every unique TCRbeta CDR3 rearrangement. For each sample, productive Simpson clonality was calculated as the square root of Simpson's diversity index across productive rearrangements. Drawn from immuneACCESS, this table holds only the in-frame rearrangements with V and J called that TCRdb kept. Clones are partly lost; checked studies trace under half to an unresolved V gene and leave the rest unexplained. V and J calls and clone size follow that table, whereas D and trimming were derived from the DNA. Counted in this sample were around 170,000 clones; around 86% of them appeared once. Together, the top ten hold over 10% of the sample.

Sequences SGHNT (CDR1) and YYREEE (CDR2) are obtained from the germline V gene (reference sequence). Compared with germline, V lacks 4 bases and J lacks 3 bases; bases without a gene match: 10. The CDR3, cysteine through phenylalanine, is 15 amino acids long. Here the CDR3 DNA is all that survives: 45 bases in frame from base 1. The data originate from a study of blood T cell repertoires in COVID-19 (dated by TCRdb to about 2020). In terms of the full investigation: The collaborator samples originated in the United States, Italy and Spain and spanned the acute and convalescent phases of COVID-19. Where HLA class I and class II types were available, the types were taken from metadata supplied by the sample provider, not from assay-based typing. A de-identified subject ID, COVID-19 status, age in years and sex were almost always included in the sample metadata. Samples were obtained from the ongoing ImmuneRACE study (first 160 participants) and from roughly 1,300 subjects provided by 6 global collaborators. Deeply sampled blood TCRbeta repertoires from subjects exposed to, actively infected with, or recovered from COVID-19 were included in the dataset. The repertoires were made available in a free public database intended to serve as a resource for research on the immune response to SARS-CoV-2. The prospective study material was composed of cDNA or gDNA derived from T cells, B-cell-depleted T cells, or PBMCs.

Another Seattle source contributed samples from volunteer blood donors who had recovered from COVID-19. Each collaborating institution followed its own protocols to collect whole blood in K2EDTA tubes. Collaborator samples were shipped for TCRbeta analysis as frozen whole blood, isolated PBMCs, or DNA extracted from either sample type. The paper's findings and limits, for the study overall: The quantity of clinical and demographic metadata differed by source and by participant and was supplied without curation.

The sequencing input was peripheral blood. The TCR sequence derives from a man aged 65 to 79 who had recovered from COVID-19. The chain uses TRBV5-4 and TRBJ2-7, and 7 junction bases match TRBD1. Read as DNA, the sequence is TGTGCCAGCAGCCCGGACAGGTTGAGGGGCTACGAGCAGTACTTC. This gives the protein CASSPDRLRGYEQYF.